Listed here are 26 T cell receptor beta chains from one sample, sequenced in a study of blood T cells in healthy people across ages. Combining a sample-barcoded 5' primer with a J-beta primer mix, a second PCR ran for roughly 6 to 11 cycles. TCRdb reanalysed the 5' RACE reads using MiXCR and keeps one entry per CDR3 protein. Of 1.5 million to 2 million distinct CDR3 sequences in the sample, 40% to 55% were seen once. The specimen sequenced was blood. All receptors come from a woman aged 40-49 years in good health.

This chain joins TRBV11-2 and TRBJ1-1, with D possibly TRBD1 on 5 matching bases. V was cut by 5 bases and J by 4 bases, with 14 bases left in between. Germline-derived CDR1 and CDR2 are SGHAT and FQNNGV. This CDR3 comprises 14 residues. For the CDR3, the DNA is TGTGCCAGCAGCCATACCACGGGGGGCACTGAAGCTTTCTTT. Translation gives CASSHTTGGTEAFF.

The CDR3 here is CASSRQKLNEQYF. Here the CDR3 DNA reads TGTGCCAGCAGTCGACAAAAGCTTAATGAGCAGTACTTC. The chain has TRBV28 and TRBJ2-5, with D unclear. The CDR3 covers 13 residues. V shed 5 bases and J shed 11 bases, with 18 bases lying between them. Germline-derived CDR1 and CDR2 are MDHEN and SYDVKM.

This clonotype was observed a few times. CDR3: CSAPRWETSTDTQYF. CDR3 nucleotide sequence: TGCAGTGCCCCGCGTTGGGAAACATCCACAGATACGCAGTATTTT. V and J are TRBV20-1 and TRBJ2-3; D uncertain. V was clipped by 6 bases and J by 2 bases, with 18 bases between them. The CDR3 loop spans 15 amino acids. CDR1 and CDR2 from the germline V gene are DFQATT and SNEGSKA (reference sequence).

This sequence joins TRBV11-2 and TRBJ2-5; TRBD1 is a possible D gene (6 bases). Trimming removed 5 bases at V and 2 bases at J, with 15 bases between. The CDR3 length is 15 residues. Looked up from germline, CDR1 is SGHAT and CDR2 is FQNNGV. The DNA of the CDR3 is TGTGCCAGCAGCCCAGGGGCAGGAAGACAAGAGACCCAGTACTTC. Amino acids: CASSPGAGRQETQYF.

This clonotype was seen a few times. The gene calls are TRBV5-1 and TRBJ1-2; 11 bases align to TRBD1. V shed 4 bases and J 2 bases; nucleotides not matched to a gene: 7. The CDR3 is 16 residues long. Germline CDR1 SGHRS, CDR2 YFSETQ. The CDR3 bases are TGCGCCAGCAGCGCGTGGACAGGGGGCTGGAACTATGGCTACACCTTC. Encoded protein: CASSAWTGGWNYGYTF.

This clonotype was seen only a few times. The junction does not match germline at one end; this may be a read error. The rearrangement uses TRBV4-2 and TRBJ2-3; D is uncertain. Germline CDR1 LGHNA, CDR2 YNFKEQ. The CDR3 totals 17 residues. In DNA form, the CDR3 reads TGTGCCAGCACCCAAGATCACTCCCAAATCGGCACAGATACGCAGTATTTT. Its translation is CASTQDHSQIGTDTQYF.

The V and J genes are TRBV7-2 and TRBJ2-7; 10 bases match TRBD2. The J call is in doubt because the DNA end fits TRBJ2-5 better. The CDR3 has 17 amino acids. The germline V gene encodes CDR1 SGHTA and CDR2 FQGNSA. The chain's CDR3 is CASSFKSGGASLETQYF. DNA of the CDR3: TGTGCCAGCAGCTTTAAGAGCGGGGGGGCGAGTTTAGAGACCCAGTACTTC.

The chain has TRBV12-3 or TRBV12-4 and TRBJ2-1, with TRBD1 as a possible D gene (7 bases). V lost 5 bases to trimming and J lost 2 bases, with 16 bases between them. The CDR3 sequence is 16 residues long. The CDR3 sequence is CASSPAGGGPYNEQFF. The CDR3 region has the DNA TGTGCCAGCAGTCCCGCAGGGGGAGGACCCTACAATGAGCAGTTCTTC.

The chain has TRBV6-4 and TRBJ2-3; a weak D match, TRBD1 (6 bases). Trimming removed 0 bases at V and 5 bases at J, with 6 bases between. Germline lookup yields CDR1 MRHNA and CDR2 SNTAGT. The CDR3 totals 13 residues. CDR3 in DNA: TGTGCCAGCAGTGACTCGACAGGAGATACGCAGTATTTT. Translation: CASSDSTGDTQYF.

The table lists this clonotype with a few counts. V is TRBV7-2 and J is TRBJ1-2; 9 bases match TRBD1. Germline lookup yields CDR1 SGHTA and CDR2 FQGNSA. The CDR3 spans 14 residues. Trimming took 5 bases from V and 4 from J; bases not matched to a gene: 5. Here the CDR3 reads CASSHRGLGYGYTF. CDR3 in DNA: TGTGCCAGCAGCCACAGGGGGCTTGGCTATGGCTACACCTTC.

V gene TRBV4-3 combines with J gene TRBJ2-1; D tentatively fits TRBD1 or TRBD2 (5 bases each). Germline V gene data show CDR1 as LGHNA and CDR2 as YSLEER. The CDR3 loop spans 12 amino acids. V lost 2 bases to trimming and J lost 7 bases, with 6 bases between them. The chain's CDR3 is CASSQWGNEQFF. For the CDR3, the DNA is TGCGCCAGCAGCCAATGGGGGAATGAGCAGTTCTTC.

V usage is TRBV2 and J usage is TRBJ1-2; weak D call: TRBD1 (5 bases). The length of the CDR3 is 12 residues. Germline CDR1 is SNHLY and CDR2 is FYNNEI. Trimming took 7 bases from V and 5 from J, leaving 11 bases between them. This chain's CDR3 is CASKRGRYGYTF. Written as DNA, the CDR3 is TGTGCCAGCAAGAGGGGTCGGTATGGCTACACCTTC.

The rearrangement joins TRBV28 to TRBJ2-1, with D possibly being TRBD1 (7 bases). V was shortened by 7 bases and J by 4 bases, with 23 bases between the two germline ends. The CDR3 has 17 residues. CDR1 and CDR2 from the germline V gene are MDHEN and SYDVKM. The CDR3 sequence is CASKTGWESGGYNEQFF. For the CDR3, the DNA is TGTGCCAGCAAAACCGGTTGGGAGTCAGGGGGGTACAATGAGCAGTTCTTC.

V and J are TRBV25-1 and TRBJ2-1, with D possibly TRBD1 on 5 matching bases. The CDR3 consists of 14 residues. Germline V gene lookup returns CDR1 MGHDK and CDR2 SYGVNS. The V and J ends lost 1 base and 13 bases respectively, with 17 bases between them. CDR3 DNA: TGTGCCAGCAGTGAATCAGGGCCTCAGAAGACCCAGTTCTTC. Translating it yields CASSESGPQKTQFF.

The chain has TRBV6-5 and TRBJ2-3; D unresolved. The CDR3 is 19 amino acids. Between the trimmed V and J ends, which lost 1 base and 3 bases, there was a span of 23 bases. Germline CDR1 MNHEY, CDR2 SVGAGI. The CDR3 sequence: CASSYFQVGRFPWTDTQYF. The CDR3, as DNA: TGTGCCAGCAGTTACTTCCAAGTGGGCCGCTTTCCTTGGACAGATACGCAGTATTTT.

The rearrangement links TRBV10-3 to TRBJ2-1, with TRBD2 matching 7 bases. The V gene's germline CDR1 is ENHRY and CDR2 SYGVKD. This CDR3 comprises 15 residues. V lost 2 bases and J lost 5; bases outside the gene matches: 6. CDR3 amino acids: CAISEGASGDNEQFF. The DNA for the CDR3 is TGTGCCATCAGTGAGGGAGCCAGCGGGGACAATGAGCAGTTCTTC.

This chain connects TRBV28 to TRBJ2-5; D not resolved. The germline gives CDR1 MDHEN, CDR2 SYDVKM. This CDR3 region has 14 residues. The V end was cut by 3 bases, the J end by 2 bases, with 10 bases between. The CDR3 is CASSFLKIQETQYF. CDR3 DNA: TGTGCCAGCAGTTTTCTAAAAATACAAGAGACCCAGTACTTC.

The gene calls are TRBV9 and TRBJ1-4; no reliable D call. Trimming removed 0 bases from V and 3 bases from J, with 12 bases in between. This CDR3 has 16 amino acids. CDR1 and CDR2 (germline): SGDLS, YYNGEE. The CDR3 DNA reads TGTGCCAGCAGCGTAGAAGGGAGGGTTCCTAATGAAAAACTGTTTTTT. Residues: CASSVEGRVPNEKLFF.

This clonotype was seen a handful of times. The CDR3 sequence: CASSSVYRETYNEQFF. In DNA, the CDR3 is TGTGCCAGCAGTTCTGTGTATCGGGAAACCTACAATGAGCAGTTCTTC. The rearrangement joins TRBV28 to TRBJ2-1; D might be TRBD2 (5 bases). Trimming took 4 bases from V and 2 from J, leaving 15 bases between them. Germline loops: CDR1 MDHEN, CDR2 SYDVKM. This CDR3 region has 16 residues.

A single count supports this clonotype. The chain combines TRBV28 with TRBJ1-2; D not certain. Germline CDR1 MDHEN, CDR2 SYDVKM. This CDR3 is 11 amino acids long. Trimming removed 6 bases from V and 6 bases from J, with 8 bases in between. CDR3 residues: CASRLGHGYTF. The CDR3, as DNA: TGTGCCAGCAGATTGGGCCATGGCTACACCTTC.

The J gene is TRBJ2-1, the V gene TRBV7-2; 9 bases align to TRBD2. This CDR3 has 16 residues. V trimming: 6 bases; J trimming: 7 bases; junction bases outside the gene matches: 13. Germline values: CDR1 SGHTA, CDR2 FQGNSA. Here the CDR3 DNA reads TGTGCCAGCAGACGAACGGCGGGGGGGCTTTGGAATGAGCAGTTCTTC. This codes for CASRRTAGGLWNEQFF.

This clonotype has more than one count but fewer than ten. This chain uses TRBV7-8 with TRBJ1-2, with 7 bases aligning to TRBD1. Germline CDR1 and CDR2: SGHVS and FQNEAQ. The V and J ends lost 1 base and 8 bases, in that order; junction bases with no gene match: 10. This CDR3 is built from 15 residues. CDR3 DNA: TGTGCCAGCAGCTTAGAGGGGGGACAGAGAAGCGGCTACACCTTC. Amino acid sequence: CASSLEGGQRSGYTF.

This clonotype was counted a few times. V is TRBV7-2 and J is TRBJ1-5, with a possible D match to TRBD1 (6 bases). CDR1 and CDR2 from the germline V gene are SGHTA and FQGNSA. V lost 3 bases, J lost 8 bases, and 14 bases lay in between. CDR3 length equals 14 residues. CDR3 coding DNA: TGTGCCAGCAGCTTGTACAGGGAGGAGGAGCCCCAGCATTTT. Translating it yields CASSLYREEEPQHF. The full variable domain, its missing parts supplied by reference TRBV7-2 and TRBJ1-5, is GAGVSQSPSNKVTEKGKDVELRCDPISGHTALYWYRQSLGQGLEFLIYFQGNSAPDKSGLPSDRFSAERTGGSVSTLTIQRTQQEDSAVYLCASSLYREEEPQHFGDGTRLSIL.

This chain joins TRBV18 and TRBJ2-2, with a possible D match to TRBD2 (5 bases). In germline, CDR1 is KGHSH, CDR2 LQKENI. The CDR3 length is 19 residues. V gave up 1 base and J gave up 5 bases, with 23 bases separating them. Here the CDR3 reads CASSPLPGLTDWSTGELFF. The DNA for the CDR3 is TGTGCCAGCTCACCACTGCCCGGACTTACAGATTGGTCGACCGGGGAGCTGTTTTTT.

The V call is TRBV7-2, the J call TRBJ2-5, with unresolved D. V was trimmed by 0 bases and J by 6 bases, leaving 11 bases between them. Germline CDR1 reads SGHTA; CDR2 reads FQGNSA. This CDR3 spans 14 amino acids. The CDR3 nucleotides are TGTGCCAGCAGCTTAGCGCCTCCCAGAAAGACCCAGTACTTC. As protein: CASSLAPPRKTQYF.

This clonotype was seen a single time. The J gene is TRBJ2-3, the V gene TRBV6-6; TRBD2 is a possible D gene (6 bases). V was clipped by 2 bases and J by 0 bases, with 12 bases between them. This CDR3 spans 16 amino acids. Germline V gives CDR1 MNHNY, CDR2 SVGAGI (reference sequence). CDR3 in amino acids: CASSYRGGDSTDTQYF. In nucleotides, the CDR3 is TGTGCCAGCAGTTACCGCGGCGGGGACAGCACAGATACGCAGTATTTT.